This TCR beta chain was documented in a study of cytomegalovirus exposure and HLA in healthy donors. Whole-study results and caveats: While the bulk of TCR sequences proved rare, some public TCRs turned up in many donors. A likely sequencing artifact accounted for one observed cluster of highly shared sequence variants.

V was trimmed by 4 bases and J by 0 bases, leaving 13 bases between them. The CDR3 extends over 16 amino acids. In germline, CDR1 is WSHSY, CDR2 SAAADI. In nominal health when sampled, donors likely had unrecorded immune exposures nonetheless. It was with 60 Vbeta and 13 Jbeta primers that the PCR ran. Some clones are missing from TCRdb's copy, which holds only in-frame ones; the method was immunoSEQ multiplex PCR. This sample carries approximately 76,000 clones, with approximately 4.2% going to the ten biggest clones. As to this clone: What it binds is not known.

The chain has TRBV10-2 and TRBJ1-3; tentative D call: TRBD1 (6 bases). The clonotype comes from a man aged 18 to 29 in good health and CMV-seropositive. Material: PBMCs. CDR3 DNA: TGCGCCAGCAGTGCTGGGACACTCCGCTCTGGAAACACCATATATTTT. It encodes CASSAGTLRSGNTIYF.